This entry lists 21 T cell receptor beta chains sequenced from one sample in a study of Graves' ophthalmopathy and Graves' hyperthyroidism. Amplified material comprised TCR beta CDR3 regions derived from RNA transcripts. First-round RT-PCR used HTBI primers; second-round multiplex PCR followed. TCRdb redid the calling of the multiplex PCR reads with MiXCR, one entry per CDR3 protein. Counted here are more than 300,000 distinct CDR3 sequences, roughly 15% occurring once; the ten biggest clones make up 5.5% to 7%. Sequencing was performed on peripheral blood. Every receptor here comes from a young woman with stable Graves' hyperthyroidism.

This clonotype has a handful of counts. The CDR3 sequence is CASSGGQGESYGYTF. DNA of the CDR3: TGCGCCAGCAGCGGGGGACAGGGGGAAAGCTATGGCTACACCTTC. The V call is TRBV5-1, the J call TRBJ1-2; 11 nucleotides align to TRBD1. J lost 4 bases, V lost 4 bases, and 6 bases had no gene match. The CDR3 is 15 amino acids. The germline CDR1 and CDR2 sequences are SGHRS and YFSETQ.

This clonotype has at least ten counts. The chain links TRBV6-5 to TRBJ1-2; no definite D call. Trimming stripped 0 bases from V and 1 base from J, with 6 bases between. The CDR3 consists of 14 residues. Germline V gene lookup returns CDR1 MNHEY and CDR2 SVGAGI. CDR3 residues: CASSYSTNNYGYTF. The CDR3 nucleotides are TGTGCCAGCAGTTACTCGACAAATAACTATGGCTACACCTTC.

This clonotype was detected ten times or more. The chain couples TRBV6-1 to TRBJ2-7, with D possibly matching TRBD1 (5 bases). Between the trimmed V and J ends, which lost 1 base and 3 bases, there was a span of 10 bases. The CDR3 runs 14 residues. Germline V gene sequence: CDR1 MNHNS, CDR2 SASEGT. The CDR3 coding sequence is TGTGCCAGCAGTGAAGGTCAGGGTAACTACGAGCAGTACTTC. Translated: CASSEGQGNYEQYF.

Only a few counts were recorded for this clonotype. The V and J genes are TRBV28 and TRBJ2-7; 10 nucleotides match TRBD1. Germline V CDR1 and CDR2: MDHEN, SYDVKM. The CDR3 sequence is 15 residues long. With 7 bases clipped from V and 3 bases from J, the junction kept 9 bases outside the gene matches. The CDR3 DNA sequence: TGTGCCAGCATGCTTTGGGACAGGGGAAACTACGAGCAGTACTTC. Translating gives CASMLWDRGNYEQYF.

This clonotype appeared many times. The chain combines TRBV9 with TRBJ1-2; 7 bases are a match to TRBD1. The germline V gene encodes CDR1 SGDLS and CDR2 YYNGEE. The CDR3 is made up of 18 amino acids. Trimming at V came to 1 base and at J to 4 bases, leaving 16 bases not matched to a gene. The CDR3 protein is CASSVHTGEPNFVYGYTF. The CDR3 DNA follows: TGTGCCAGCAGCGTACACACAGGGGAACCTAACTTTGTCTATGGCTACACCTTC.

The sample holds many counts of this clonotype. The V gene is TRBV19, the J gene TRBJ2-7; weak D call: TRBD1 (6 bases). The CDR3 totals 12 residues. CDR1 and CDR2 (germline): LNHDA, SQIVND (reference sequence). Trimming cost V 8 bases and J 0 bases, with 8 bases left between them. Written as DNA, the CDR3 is TGTGCCAGTGTGGACAGCTCCTACGAGCAGTACTTC. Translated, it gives CASVDSSYEQYF.

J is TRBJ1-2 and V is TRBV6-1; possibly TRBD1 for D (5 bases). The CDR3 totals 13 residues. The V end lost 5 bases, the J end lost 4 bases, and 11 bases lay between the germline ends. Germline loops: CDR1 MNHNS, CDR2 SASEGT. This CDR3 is CASSRAGSYGYTF. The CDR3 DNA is TGTGCCAGCAGTCGAGCAGGGAGCTATGGCTACACCTTC.

In DNA, the CDR3 is TGTGCCAGCAGTGAAGCGGAACTGGTTATCTATGGCTACACCTTC. This gives the protein CASSEAELVIYGYTF. The chain recombines TRBV6-1 with TRBJ1-2; D gene ambiguous. The V end was cut by 0 bases, the J end by 4 bases, with 12 bases between. This CDR3 region has 15 residues. From germline, CDR1 is MNHNS and CDR2 SASEGT.

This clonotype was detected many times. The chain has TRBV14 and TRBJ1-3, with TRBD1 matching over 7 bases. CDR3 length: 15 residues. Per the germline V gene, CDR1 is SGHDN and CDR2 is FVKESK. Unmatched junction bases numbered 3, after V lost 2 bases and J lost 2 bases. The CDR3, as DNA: TGTGCCAGCAGCCAAAGGGACAGCGCTGGAAACACCATATATTTT. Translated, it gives CASSQRDSAGNTIYF.

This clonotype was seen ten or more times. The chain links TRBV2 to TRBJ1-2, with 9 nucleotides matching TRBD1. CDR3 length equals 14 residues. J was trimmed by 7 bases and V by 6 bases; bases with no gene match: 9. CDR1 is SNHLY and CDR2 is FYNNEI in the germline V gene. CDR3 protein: CASRGTGRGGGYTF. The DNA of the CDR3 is TGTGCCAGCAGAGGGACAGGGCGAGGTGGTGGCTACACCTTC.

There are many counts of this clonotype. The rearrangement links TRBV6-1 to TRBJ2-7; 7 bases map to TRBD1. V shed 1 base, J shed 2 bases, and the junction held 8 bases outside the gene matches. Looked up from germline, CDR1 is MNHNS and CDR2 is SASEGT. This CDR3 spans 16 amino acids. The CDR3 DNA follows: TGTGCCAGCAGTGAAGGGGACAGTCTGCTGACCTACGAGCAGTACTTC. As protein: CASSEGDSLLTYEQYF.

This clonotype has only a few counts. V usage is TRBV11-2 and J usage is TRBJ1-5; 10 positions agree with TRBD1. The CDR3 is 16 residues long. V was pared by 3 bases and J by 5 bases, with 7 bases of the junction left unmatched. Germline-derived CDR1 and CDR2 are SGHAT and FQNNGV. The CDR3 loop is CASSLMPGQGYQPQHF. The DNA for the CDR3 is TGTGCCAGCAGCTTGATGCCGGGACAGGGGTATCAGCCCCAGCATTTT. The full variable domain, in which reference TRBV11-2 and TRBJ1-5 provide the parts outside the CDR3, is EAGVAQSPRYKIIEKRQSVAFWCNPISGHATLYWYQQILGQGPKLLIQFQNNGVVDDSQLPKDRFSAERLKGVDSTLKIQPAKLEDSAVYLCASSLMPGQGYQPQHFGDGTRLSIL.

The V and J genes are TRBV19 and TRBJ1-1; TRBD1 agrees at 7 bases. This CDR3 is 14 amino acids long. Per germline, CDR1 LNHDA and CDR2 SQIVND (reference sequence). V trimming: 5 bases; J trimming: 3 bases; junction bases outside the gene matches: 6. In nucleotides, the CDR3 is TGTGCCAGTAGTCCTTACAGGGGTCACACTGAAGCTTTCTTT. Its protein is CASSPYRGHTEAFF.

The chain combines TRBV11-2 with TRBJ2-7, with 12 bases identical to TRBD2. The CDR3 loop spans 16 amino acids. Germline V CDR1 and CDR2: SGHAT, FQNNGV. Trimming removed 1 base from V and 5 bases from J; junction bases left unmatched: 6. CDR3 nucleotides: TGTGCCAGCAGCTTAGGACTAGCGGGGGCCCACCACGAGCAGTACTTC. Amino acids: CASSLGLAGAHHEQYF.

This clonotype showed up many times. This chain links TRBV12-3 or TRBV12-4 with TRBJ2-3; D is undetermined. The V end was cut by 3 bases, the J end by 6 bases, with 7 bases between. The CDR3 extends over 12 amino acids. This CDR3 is CASSFSRDTQYF. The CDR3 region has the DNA TGTGCCAGCAGTTTCTCCCGGGATACGCAGTATTTT.

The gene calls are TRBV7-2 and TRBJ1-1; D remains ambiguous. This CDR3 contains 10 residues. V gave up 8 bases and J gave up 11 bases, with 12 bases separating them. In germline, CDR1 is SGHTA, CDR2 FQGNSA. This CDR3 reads CASSWRWAFF. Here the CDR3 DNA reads TGTGCCAGCTCCTGGCGGTGGGCTTTCTTT.

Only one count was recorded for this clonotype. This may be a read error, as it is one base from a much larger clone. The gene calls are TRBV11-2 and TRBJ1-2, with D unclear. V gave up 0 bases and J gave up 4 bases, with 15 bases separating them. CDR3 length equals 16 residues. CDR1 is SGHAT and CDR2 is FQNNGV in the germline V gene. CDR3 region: CASSLESPLQIYGYTF. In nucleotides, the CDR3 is TGTGCCAGCAGCTTAGAATCCCCTCTGCAGATCTATGGCTACACCTTC. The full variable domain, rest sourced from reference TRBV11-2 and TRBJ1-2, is EAGVAQSPRYKIIEKRQSVAFWCNPISGHATLYWYQQILGQGPKLLIQFQNNGVVDDSQLPKDRFSAERLKGVDSTLKIQPAKLEDSAVYLCASSLESPLQIYGYTFGSGTRLTVV.

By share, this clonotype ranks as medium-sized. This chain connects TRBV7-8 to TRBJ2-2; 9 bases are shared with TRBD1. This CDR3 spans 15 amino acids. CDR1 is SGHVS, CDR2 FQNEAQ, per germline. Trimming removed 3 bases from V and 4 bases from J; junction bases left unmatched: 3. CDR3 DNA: TGTGCCAGCAGCTTCCGGGACAGGGTCACCGGGGAGCTGTTTTTT. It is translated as CASSFRDRVTGELFF.

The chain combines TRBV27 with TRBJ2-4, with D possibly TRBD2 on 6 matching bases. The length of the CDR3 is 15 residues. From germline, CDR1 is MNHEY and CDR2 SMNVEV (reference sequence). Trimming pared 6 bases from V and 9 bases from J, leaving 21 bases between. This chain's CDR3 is CASSNSGGRGRIQYF. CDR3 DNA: TGTGCCAGCAGCAACTCCGGGGGTAGAGGGCGCATTCAGTACTTC.

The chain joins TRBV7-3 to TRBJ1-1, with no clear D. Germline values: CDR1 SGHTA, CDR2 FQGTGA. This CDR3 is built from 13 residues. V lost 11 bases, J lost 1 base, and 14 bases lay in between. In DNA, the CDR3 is TGTGCCTCCCAGATGCAGGAGAACACTGAAGCTTTCTTT. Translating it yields CASQMQENTEAFF. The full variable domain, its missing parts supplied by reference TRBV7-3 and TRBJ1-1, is GAGVSQTPSNKVTEKGKYVELRCDPISGHTALYWYRQSLGQGPEFLIYFQGTGAADDSGLPNDRFFAVRPEGSVSTLKIQRTERGDSAVYLCASQMQENTEAFFGQGTRLTVV.

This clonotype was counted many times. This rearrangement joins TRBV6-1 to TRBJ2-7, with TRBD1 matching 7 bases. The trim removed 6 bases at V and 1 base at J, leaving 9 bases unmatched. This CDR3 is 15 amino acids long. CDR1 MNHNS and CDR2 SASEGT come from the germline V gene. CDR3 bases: TGTGCCAGCAGCGGAATGGGACAGTCATCCTACGAGCAGTACTTC. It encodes CASSGMGQSSYEQYF.